Listed below are T cell receptor beta chains from one sample, sequenced in a study of cytomegalovirus exposure and HLA in healthy donors. TCRdb keeps only in-frame clones here, not all; method: immunoSEQ multiplex PCR. The sample has around 90,000 clones; around 73% are singletons. Source material: PBMCs. These receptors were obtained from a woman aged 35 to 49 in good health and CMV-seronegative. The CDR3 runs from the conserved cysteine through the conserved F or W. A D gene is named only where the DNA matches it firmly. The listing skips clone size in some rows; elsewhere it reads once, few, many or a size class.

J,D,V,size,CDR3,DNA
TRBJ2-5,TRBD1,TRBV30,.,CAWSVTGGVGTQYF,TGTGCCTGGAGTGTAACAGGGGGCGTCGGGACCCAGTACTTC
TRBJ2-5,.,TRBV5-5,.,CASRSGGSETQYF,TGTGCCAGCAGATCAGGGGGGTCCGAGACCCAGTACTTC
TRBJ1-2,.,TRBV19,.,CASSIAGSYGYTF,TGTGCCAGTAGTATAGCAGGGTCCTATGGCTACACCTTC
TRBJ1-1,.,TRBV2,.,CASSEVVGQGKAFF,TGTGCCAGCAGTGAGGTGGTCGGGCAGGGAAAAGCTTTCTTT
TRBJ2-7,TRBD2,TRBV28,.,CASRASGSYEQYF,TGTGCCAGCAGGGCTAGCGGGAGTTACGAGCAGTACTTC
TRBJ2-1,.,TRBV27,.,CASSPTGNEQFF,TGTGCCAGCTCGCCCACAGGGAATGAGCAGTTCTTC
TRBJ2-1,.,TRBV28,.,CASSATYNEQFF,TGTGCCAGCAGTGCAACATACAATGAGCAGTTCTTC
TRBJ2-1,TRBD2,TRBV2,.,CASMRLASLEQFF,TGTGCCAGCATGCGACTAGCGAGCCTTGAGCAGTTCTTC
TRBJ1-2,.,TRBV10-3,.,CATSDGGSSGYGYTF,TGTGCCACCAGTGACGGGGGAAGTTCTGGCTATGGCTACACCTTC
TRBJ2-1,TRBD1,TRBV6-4,.,CASSYAGTVISEQFF,TGTGCCAGCAGTTATGCCGGGACAGTGATTAGTGAGCAGTTCTTC
TRBJ2-7,.,TRBV5-4,.,CASSLDRAPHEQYF,TGTGCCAGCAGCTTGGACAGGGCTCCCCACGAGCAGTACTTC
TRBJ2-7,TRBD2,TRBV4-2,.,CASSPSGSSYEQYF,TGTGCCAGCAGCCCTAGCGGGAGCTCCTACGAGCAGTACTTC
TRBJ2-5,TRBD2,TRBV5-4,once,CASSLDPGGGETQYF,TGTGCCAGCAGCTTGGACCCGGGAGGGGGTGAGACCCAGTACTTC
TRBJ1-1,TRBD1,TRBV18,.,CASSIRDRGALGSEAFF,TGTGCCAGCTCAATCCGGGACAGGGGCGCCCTGGGCTCTGAAGCTTTCTTT
TRBJ2-7,.,TRBV28,.,CASSLAPAYEQYF,TGTGCCAGCAGTTTAGCCCCAGCCTACGAGCAGTACTTC
TRBJ1-2,TRBD1,TRBV29-1,.,CSVLTGNYGYTF,TGCAGCGTACTGACAGGGAACTATGGCTACACCTTC
TRBJ1-2,.,TRBV11-2,.,CASSLEGGGNYGYTF,TGTGCCAGCAGCTTAGAGGGAGGGGGAAACTATGGCTACACCTTC
TRBJ2-3,.,TRBV4-2,.,CASSQDLYYTDTQYF,TGTGCCAGCAGCCAAGATTTGTACTACACAGATACGCAGTATTTT
TRBJ2-7,.,TRBV28,.,CASSPPNHVTVQYF,TGTGCCAGCAGTCCTCCCAACCATGTAACTGTGCAGTACTTC
TRBJ2-7,TRBD2,TRBV27,.,CASSLGGGEQYF,TGTGCCAGCAGTTTGGGGGGGGGCGAGCAGTACTTC
TRBJ2-2,.,TRBV9,.,CASSVGSGKGTGELFF,TGTGCCAGCAGCGTAGGTAGCGGAAAAGGAACCGGGGAGCTGTTTTTT
TRBJ1-2,TRBD1,TRBV6-5,.,CASSLEDRGSYGYTF,TGTGCCAGCAGCCTAGAAGACAGGGGCAGCTATGGCTACACCTTC
TRBJ2-7,TRBD2,TRBV5-5,.,CASSLTSGNYEQYF,TGTGCCAGCAGCTTGACTAGCGGGAATTACGAGCAGTACTTC
TRBJ2-7,TRBD2,TRBV6-5,.,CASSYSPSGSGEQYF,TGTGCCAGCAGTTACTCTCCTAGCGGGAGTGGCGAGCAGTACTTC
TRBJ2-3,TRBD2,TRBV11-1,once,CASSALAGGTDTQYF,TGTGCCAGCAGCGCTCTAGCGGGTGGCACAGATACGCAGTATTTT
TRBJ2-1,TRBD2,TRBV30,.,CAWSGTGTRSKEQFF,TGTGCCTGGAGTGGTACCGGGACTAGGTCTAAAGAGCAGTTCTTC
TRBJ2-7,TRBD1,TRBV7-8,once,CASSSGTGDEQYF,TGTGCCAGCAGTAGCGGGACAGGGGACGAGCAGTACTTC
TRBJ2-4,.,TRBV19,.,CASSSYSQIQYF,TGTGCCAGTAGTTCGTACTCCCAAATTCAGTACTTC
TRBJ2-1,.,TRBV7-2,.,CASSLALSEQFF,TGTGCCAGCAGCTTAGCGCTAAGTGAGCAGTTCTTC
TRBJ2-2,TRBD2,TRBV7-9,.,CASSPTKAGGWDTGELFF,TGTGCCAGCAGCCCAACTAAGGCGGGAGGTTGGGACACCGGGGAGCTGTTTTTT
TRBJ2-7,.,TRBV2,.,CASRGLGNPLYF,TGTGCCAGCAGAGGACTTGGGAATCCCCTATACTTC
TRBJ2-2,TRBD1,TRBV9,once,CASSGGQGNTGELFF,TGTGCCAGCAGCGGCGGACAGGGGAACACCGGGGAGCTGTTTTTT
TRBJ1-5,.,TRBV19,.,CASSIRPTRTEFNQPQHF,TGTGCCAGTAGTATTAGACCTACTAGGACAGAGTTTAATCAGCCCCAGCATTTT
TRBJ1-1,TRBD1,TRBV5-6,few,CASSLVGTGKKNTEAFF,TGTGCCAGCAGCTTGGTAGGGACAGGGAAAAAGAACACTGAAGCTTTCTTT
TRBJ2-7,TRBD1,TRBV11-3,.,CASSPQSGTGVEQYF,TGTGCCAGCAGCCCGCAGTCCGGGACAGGGGTCGAGCAGTACTTC
TRBJ2-1,TRBD2,TRBV13,.,CASSLDPSGRPYNEQFF,TGTGCCAGCAGCTTAGATCCTAGCGGGAGACCCTACAATGAGCAGTTCTTC
TRBJ1-2,TRBD1,TRBV5-1,.,CASSSGTVYGYTF,TGCGCCAGCAGCTCCGGGACAGTCTATGGCTACACCTTC
TRBJ1-4,.,TRBV5-1,few,CASSVGQVNEKLFF,TGCGCCAGCAGCGTGGGACAAGTTAATGAAAAACTGTTTTTT
TRBJ1-1,.,TRBV19,.,CASYNQGRAEAFF,TGTGCCAGTTATAATCAGGGAAGAGCTGAAGCTTTCTTT
TRBJ1-1,.,TRBV28,.,CASSERISGLTEAFF,TGTGCCAGCAGCGAAAGAATAAGTGGGCTCACTGAAGCTTTCTTT
TRBJ1-1,.,TRBV19,few,CASSMSSRRNTEAFF,TGTGCCAGTAGTATGTCTTCCAGGCGGAACACTGAAGCTTTCTTT
TRBJ2-3,.,TRBV5-6,once,CASSFGATDTQYF,TGTGCCAGCAGCTTTGGAGCCACAGATACGCAGTATTTT
TRBJ2-1,.,TRBV5-1,.,CASSLAGVGHNEQFF,TGCGCCAGCAGCTTGGCGGGAGTAGGGCACAATGAGCAGTTCTTC
TRBJ2-3,TRBD2,TRBV11-2,.,CASSLASGDTQYF,TGTGCCAGCAGCTTAGCTAGCGGAGATACGCAGTATTTT
TRBJ2-2,.,TRBV5-6,.,CASSLRRDTGELFF,TGTGCCAGCAGCTTGAGGCGGGACACCGGGGAGCTGTTTTTT